This T cell receptor (beta chain) derives from a study of blood T cell repertoires in COVID-19. Study summary: PBMCs, B-cell-depleted T cells, or T cells were the source of the cDNA or gDNA that made up the material.

The CDR3 runs 16 residues. Trimming took 0 bases from V and 7 from J, leaving 16 bases between them. Germline V gene data show CDR1 as SGHVS and CDR2 as FQNEAQ. Seattle participants joined during active infection and were tracked over time. Under the authors' procedure: Nucleated cell number was recorded as an estimate derived from reference gene primer amplification. Assay: immunoSEQ multiplex PCR; the TCRdb copy retains only in-frame clones and omits some. That table is the source of V, J and clone size, and D and trimming were worked out from the DNA. The table records about 170,000 clones, more than 75% of them present only once.

The receptor's source is an elderly woman with COVID-19, enrolled during active disease. Sample: peripheral blood. This chain joins TRBV7-8 and TRBJ2-1; D remains unclear. CDR3 region: CASSLASGQVGNEQFF. CDR3 nucleotides: TGTGCCAGCAGCTTAGCGTCCGGTCAGGTCGGAAATGAGCAGTTCTTC. Combining the CDR3 with reference TRBV7-8 and TRBJ2-1 gives the whole variable domain GAGVSQSPRYKVAKRGQDVALRCDPISGHVSLFWYQQALGQGPEFLTYFQNEAQLDKSGLPSDRFFAERPEGSVSTLKIQRTQQEDSAVYLCASSLASGQVGNEQFFGPGTRLTVL.